Below are 21 T cell receptor beta chains sequenced from a single sample in a study of blood T cells in healthy people across ages. Primers used in a second PCR of roughly 6 to 11 cycles were a sample-barcoded 5' primer and a J-beta primer mix. From the 5' RACE reads, TCRdb called clonotypes with MiXCR, one entry per CDR3 protein. The repertoire holds approximately 770,000 distinct CDR3 sequences, 55% to 70% seen once, with about 20% in the top ten. The sequenced sample consisted of blood. Every receptor here comes from a man aged 25 to 45 in good health.

The chain links TRBV4-3 to TRBJ2-1; 10 nucleotides align to TRBD2. Germline CDR1 LGHNA, CDR2 YSLEER. The CDR3 runs 16 residues. Losses at the gene ends were 1 base for V and 5 bases for J; bases not matched to a gene: 5. The CDR3 is CASSQGWLAGDNEQFF. Here the CDR3 DNA reads TGCGCCAGCAGCCAAGGGTGGCTAGCGGGGGACAATGAGCAGTTCTTC.

V usage is TRBV27 and J usage is TRBJ2-1; D is perhaps TRBD1 or TRBD2 (5 bases each). V dropped 7 bases and J dropped 8 bases, with 21 bases sitting between them. The germline V gene has CDR1 MNHEY and CDR2 SMNVEV (reference sequence). The CDR3 is 15 amino acids. As DNA, the CDR3 is TGTGCCAGCAAAATGGGGGTTTTAGAGAGTGATGAGCAGTTCTTC. This encodes CASKMGVLESDEQFF.

The chain employs TRBV20-1 and TRBJ2-7; D is possibly TRBD1 (5 bases). CDR1 is DFQATT, CDR2 SNEGSKA, per germline (reference sequence). V shed 3 bases and J shed 3 bases, with 9 bases lying between them. The CDR3 has 12 amino acids. The CDR3: CSASVRVYEQYF. The CDR3 DNA is TGCAGTGCTAGTGTCAGGGTCTACGAGCAGTACTTC.

The V call is TRBV7-9, the J call TRBJ2-1, with TRBD2 matching over 9 bases. Germline values: CDR1 SEHNR, CDR2 FQNEAQ (reference sequence). Losses at the gene ends were 2 bases for V and 9 bases for J; bases not matched to a gene: 5. This CDR3 comprises 14 residues. The CDR3 reads CASSLSTSGLEQFF. DNA of the CDR3: TGTGCCAGCAGCTTAAGTACTAGCGGGCTTGAGCAGTTCTTC.

The rearrangement links TRBV28 to TRBJ2-1; D is perhaps TRBD1 or TRBD2 (5 bases each). The germline V and J ends were trimmed by 2 bases and 5 bases, with 13 bases remaining between them. The germline gives CDR1 MDHEN, CDR2 SYDVKM. The CDR3 runs 15 residues. The CDR3 nucleotides read TGTGCCAGCAGTTTACCGTCGAGGGGCAACAATGAGCAGTTCTTC. It codes for CASSLPSRGNNEQFF.

The chain recombines TRBV12-5 with TRBJ2-3, with TRBD2 matching over 9 bases. This CDR3 region has 17 residues. Germline CDR1 reads LGHNT; CDR2 reads FRNRAP. Trimming took 2 bases from V and 1 from J; bases not matched to a gene: 7. The CDR3 DNA reads TGTGCTAGTGGTTTGACCATAGCGGGAGTAGGCACAGATACGCAGTATTTT. Translated: CASGLTIAGVGTDTQYF.

This clonotype was observed a handful of times. This chain links TRBV12-3 or TRBV12-4 with TRBJ2-7; 7 positions agree with TRBD2. V trimming: 6 bases; J trimming: 7 bases; junction bases outside the gene matches: 9. The CDR3 totals 13 residues. The CDR3 spells CASSQSGGREQYF. In DNA form, the CDR3 reads TGTGCCAGCAGCCAATCGGGCGGGAGAGAGCAGTACTTC.

This clonotype was detected a few times. The chain uses TRBV6-5 and TRBJ1-2, with D perhaps TRBD1 (6 bases). The CDR3 length is 13 residues. Germline CDR1 and CDR2: MNHEY and SVGAGI. V gave up 5 bases and J gave up 3 bases, with 10 bases separating them. CDR3 bases: TGTGCCAGCAGTGGGACACCGGACTATGGCTACACCTTC. Translation: CASSGTPDYGYTF.

The chain carries TRBV6-2 or TRBV6-3 and TRBJ2-7, with 9 bases fitting TRBD1. Trimming removed 6 bases from V and 2 bases from J; junction bases left unmatched: 5. The CDR3 length is 14 residues. Germline V gives CDR1 MNHEY, CDR2 SVGEGT. The DNA of the CDR3 is TGTGCCAGCAGGCACCGGGACAGGGCCTACGAGCAGTACTTC. It specifies CASRHRDRAYEQYF.

The chain recombines TRBV19 with TRBJ2-5; D assignment may be TRBD1 or TRBD2 (5 bases each). CDR1 is LNHDA and CDR2 is SQIVND in the germline V gene (reference sequence). This CDR3 comprises 15 residues. Deletions cut 5 bases from V and 2 bases from J, with 15 bases between. The CDR3 sequence: CASSGWDATQETQYF. CDR3 coding DNA: TGTGCCAGTAGTGGATGGGACGCTACACAAGAGACCCAGTACTTC.

The CDR3 DNA is TGTGCCAGCAGTTCTAACTTGAATGAGCAGTACTTC. This encodes CASSSNLNEQYF. The chain uses TRBV12-3 or TRBV12-4 and TRBJ2-7; D not certain. CDR3 length: 12 amino acids. V lost 4 bases and J 7 bases, leaving 11 bases between the germline ends.

This chain connects TRBV7-8 to TRBJ1-6; the D gene is possibly TRBD1 (6 bases). The CDR3 has 15 amino acids. Trimming took 4 bases from V and 7 from J, leaving 14 bases between them. CDR1 is SGHVS, CDR2 FQNEAQ, per germline. CDR3 nucleotide sequence: TGTGCCAGCAGCTCGAGGACAGAGGGGAATTCACCCCTCCACTTT. The encoded protein is CASSSRTEGNSPLHF.

This chain's CDR3 is CSAGTGEAFF. The DNA for the CDR3 is TGCAGCGCCGGGACAGGAGAAGCTTTCTTT. The chain joins TRBV29-1 to TRBJ1-1, with 8 bases identical to TRBD1. The length of the CDR3 is 10 residues. The trim removed 7 bases at V and 8 bases at J, leaving 3 bases unmatched. Germline assignment: CDR1 SQVTM and CDR2 ANQGSEA.

This clonotype appeared a few times. V gene TRBV18 combines with J gene TRBJ2-7; 7 bases are a match to TRBD2. Germline V gene sequence: CDR1 KGHSH, CDR2 LQKENI. The CDR3 has 14 residues. V shed 5 bases, J shed 1 base, and the junction held 5 bases outside the gene matches. This CDR3 is CASSEGGPSYEQYF. The DNA for the CDR3 is TGTGCCAGCTCAGAGGGAGGGCCGTCCTACGAGCAGTACTTC.

This clonotype came up a few times. At one end, the junction sequence differs from germline, possibly due to a read error. The chain is built from TRBV5-1 and TRBJ2-3; weak D call: TRBD2 (5 bases). CDR1 and CDR2 from the germline V gene are SGHRS and YFSETQ. This CDR3 is built from 14 residues. In DNA, the CDR3 is TGTGCCAGCAGCCCCGGACTTGGCACAGATACGCAGTATTTT. Protein product: CASSPGLGTDTQYF.

This sequence joins TRBV28 and TRBJ2-5; D gene unclear. This CDR3 contains 13 residues. V dropped 5 bases and J dropped 11 bases, with 18 bases sitting between them. Germline values: CDR1 MDHEN, CDR2 SYDVKM. CDR3 in amino acids: CASSLPGRNEQYF. The CDR3 DNA follows: TGTGCCAGCAGTCTACCCGGACGCAATGAGCAGTACTTC.

The CDR3 reads CSALVPTSGRVYEQYF. DNA of the CDR3: TGCAGTGCCCTAGTACCTACAAGCGGGAGAGTTTACGAGCAGTACTTC. The chain couples TRBV20-1 to TRBJ2-7; the match to TRBD2 covers 8 bases. Germline V gene sequence: CDR1 DFQATT, CDR2 SNEGSKA (reference sequence). The CDR3 is made up of 16 amino acids. The trim removed 6 bases at V and 4 bases at J, leaving 17 bases unmatched.

This clonotype was counted only a few times. The genes are TRBV6-2 or TRBV6-3 and TRBJ2-1; no clear D. The CDR3 has 13 residues. Germline-derived CDR1 and CDR2 are MNHEY and SVGEGT. Trimming pared 6 bases from V and 9 bases from J, leaving 15 bases between. The CDR3 loop is CASRPSLNGEQFF. The CDR3 nucleotides are TGTGCCAGCAGACCATCCCTTAACGGTGAGCAGTTCTTC.

J is TRBJ2-5 and V is TRBV20-1; D unresolved. The CDR3 runs 13 residues. The V gene's germline CDR1 is DFQATT and CDR2 SNEGSKA (reference sequence). Trimming stripped 0 bases from V and 5 bases from J, with 10 bases between. Here the CDR3 reads CSARDPSRETQYF. CDR3 coding DNA: TGCAGTGCTAGAGATCCGTCTAGGGAGACCCAGTACTTC.

The V gene is TRBV9, the J gene TRBJ1-2, with D unclear. This CDR3 contains 12 residues. The germline V and J ends were trimmed by 4 bases and 8 bases, with 12 bases remaining between them. Germline V lookup: CDR1 SGDLS, CDR2 YYNGEE. This CDR3 is CASSRQGSGYTF. The CDR3 nucleotides are TGTGCCAGCAGCCGTCAAGGGTCCGGCTACACCTTC.

The chain has TRBV6-2 or TRBV6-3 and TRBJ2-7; perhaps TRBD1 as D (6 bases). V lost 6 bases and J 2 bases, leaving 11 bases between the germline ends. The CDR3 consists of 13 residues. Germline assignment: CDR1 MNHEY and CDR2 SVGEGT. CDR3 DNA: TGTGCCAGCAGGAGGGGGAGAGCCTACGAGCAGTACTTC. Protein product: CASRRGRAYEQYF.